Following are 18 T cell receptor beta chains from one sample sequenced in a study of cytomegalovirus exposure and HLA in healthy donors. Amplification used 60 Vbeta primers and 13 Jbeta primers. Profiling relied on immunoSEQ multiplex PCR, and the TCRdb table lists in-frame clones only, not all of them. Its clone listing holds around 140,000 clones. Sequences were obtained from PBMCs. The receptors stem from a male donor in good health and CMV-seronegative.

CDR3 DNA: TGTGCCAGCAGTTTTAATCACCTGGGACAGGGTTATGGCTACACCTTC. As protein: CASSFNHLGQGYGYTF. The chain recombines TRBV28 with TRBJ1-2; TRBD1 matches at 9 bases. The CDR3 consists of 16 residues. V shed 3 bases, J shed 5 bases, and the junction held 10 bases outside the gene matches. Germline loops: CDR1 MDHEN, CDR2 SYDVKM.

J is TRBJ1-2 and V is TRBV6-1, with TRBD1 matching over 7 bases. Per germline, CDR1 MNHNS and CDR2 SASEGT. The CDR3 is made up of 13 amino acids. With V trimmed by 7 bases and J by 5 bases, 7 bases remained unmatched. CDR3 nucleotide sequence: TGTGCCAGCATTGACAGGGAACGGTATGGCTACACCTTC. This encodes CASIDRERYGYTF.

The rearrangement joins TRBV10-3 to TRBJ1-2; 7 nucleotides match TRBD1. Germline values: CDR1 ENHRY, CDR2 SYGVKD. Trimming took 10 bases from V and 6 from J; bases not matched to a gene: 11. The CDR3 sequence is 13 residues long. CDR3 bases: TGTGCCACTCAACTAACAACAGGGGATGGCTACACCTTC. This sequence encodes CATQLTTGDGYTF.

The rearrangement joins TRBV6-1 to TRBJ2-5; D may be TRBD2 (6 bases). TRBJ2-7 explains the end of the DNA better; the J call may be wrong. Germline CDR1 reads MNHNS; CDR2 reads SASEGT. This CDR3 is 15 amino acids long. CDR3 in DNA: TGTGCCAGCAGTGAAGGCGGGGCTAGCTCCTACGAGCAGTACTTC. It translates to CASSEGGASSYEQYF.

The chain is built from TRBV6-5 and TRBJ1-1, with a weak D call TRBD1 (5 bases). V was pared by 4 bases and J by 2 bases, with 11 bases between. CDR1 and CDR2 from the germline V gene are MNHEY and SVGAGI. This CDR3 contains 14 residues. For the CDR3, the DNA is TGTGCCAGCAGTTGGGGGGGGTTAAACACTGAAGCTTTCTTT. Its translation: CASSWGGLNTEAFF.

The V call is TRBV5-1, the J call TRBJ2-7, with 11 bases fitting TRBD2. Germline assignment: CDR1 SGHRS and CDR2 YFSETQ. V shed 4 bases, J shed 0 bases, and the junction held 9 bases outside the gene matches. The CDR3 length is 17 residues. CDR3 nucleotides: TGCGCCAGCAGCCTCACTAGCGGGAGCCCTAGCTCCTACGAGCAGTACTTC. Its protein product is CASSLTSGSPSSYEQYF.

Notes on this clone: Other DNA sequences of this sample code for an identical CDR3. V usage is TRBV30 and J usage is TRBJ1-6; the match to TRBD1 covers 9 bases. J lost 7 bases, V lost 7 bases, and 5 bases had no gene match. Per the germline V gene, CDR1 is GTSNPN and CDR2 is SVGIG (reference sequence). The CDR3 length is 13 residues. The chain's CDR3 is CASTTGGNSPLHF. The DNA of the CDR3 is TGTGCCTCGACGACAGGGGGAAATTCACCCCTCCACTTT.

CDR3 sequence: CASIPGQGRLGNTEAFF. DNA of the CDR3: TGTGCCAGCATTCCGGGACAGGGGCGTCTCGGGAACACTGAAGCTTTCTTT. The chain joins TRBV2 to TRBJ1-1; 10 positions agree with TRBD1. V lost 7 bases, J lost 1 base, and 12 bases stayed unmatched. The germline CDR1 and CDR2 sequences are SNHLY and FYNNEI. The CDR3 totals 17 residues.

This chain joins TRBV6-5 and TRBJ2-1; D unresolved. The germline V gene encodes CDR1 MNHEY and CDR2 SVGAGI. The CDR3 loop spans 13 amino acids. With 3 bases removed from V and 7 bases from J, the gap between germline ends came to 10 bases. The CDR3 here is CASSYSPVNEQFF. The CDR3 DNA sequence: TGTGCCAGCAGTTATTCCCCAGTAAATGAGCAGTTCTTC.

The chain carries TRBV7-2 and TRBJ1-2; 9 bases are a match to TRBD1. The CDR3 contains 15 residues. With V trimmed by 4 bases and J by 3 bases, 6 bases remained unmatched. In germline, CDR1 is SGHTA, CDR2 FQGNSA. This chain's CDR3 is CASSYPGQGDYGYTF. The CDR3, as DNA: TGTGCCAGCAGCTATCCGGGACAGGGAGACTATGGCTACACCTTC.

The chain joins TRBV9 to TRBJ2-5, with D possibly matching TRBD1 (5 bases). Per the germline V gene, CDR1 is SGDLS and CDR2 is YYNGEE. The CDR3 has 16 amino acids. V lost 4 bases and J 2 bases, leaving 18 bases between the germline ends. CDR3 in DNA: TGTGCCAGCAGCCTTTCGTCAGGGTTACCTCAAGAGACCCAGTACTTC. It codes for CASSLSSGLPQETQYF.

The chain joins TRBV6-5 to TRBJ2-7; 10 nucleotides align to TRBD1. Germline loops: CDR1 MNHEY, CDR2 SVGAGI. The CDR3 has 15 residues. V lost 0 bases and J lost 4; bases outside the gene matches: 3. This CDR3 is CASSYSDRGVYEQYF. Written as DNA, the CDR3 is TGTGCCAGCAGTTACTCGGACAGGGGGGTTTACGAGCAGTACTTC.

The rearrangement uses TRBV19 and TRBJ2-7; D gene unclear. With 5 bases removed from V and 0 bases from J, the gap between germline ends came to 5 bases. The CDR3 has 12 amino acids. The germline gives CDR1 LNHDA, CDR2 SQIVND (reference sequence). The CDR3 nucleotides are TGTGCCAGTAGTTCCAGCTCCTACGAGCAGTACTTC. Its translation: CASSSSSYEQYF.

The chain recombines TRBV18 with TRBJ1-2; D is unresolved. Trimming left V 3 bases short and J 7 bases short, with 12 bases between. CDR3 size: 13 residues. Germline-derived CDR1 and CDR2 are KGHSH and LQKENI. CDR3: CASSPSQEAGYTF. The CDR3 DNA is TGTGCCAGCTCACCCTCGCAGGAGGCTGGCTACACCTTC.

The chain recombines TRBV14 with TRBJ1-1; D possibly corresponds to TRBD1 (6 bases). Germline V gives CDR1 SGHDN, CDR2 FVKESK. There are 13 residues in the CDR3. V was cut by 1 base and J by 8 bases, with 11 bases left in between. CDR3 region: CASSQAKTGEAFF. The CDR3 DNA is TGTGCCAGCAGCCAAGCCAAAACAGGGGAAGCTTTCTTT.

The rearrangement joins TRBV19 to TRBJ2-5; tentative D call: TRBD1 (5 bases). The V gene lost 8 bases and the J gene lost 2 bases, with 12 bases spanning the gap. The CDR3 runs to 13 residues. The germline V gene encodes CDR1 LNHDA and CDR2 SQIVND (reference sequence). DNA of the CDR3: TGTGCCAGTGAAGGGGCAGGACAAGAGACCCAGTACTTC. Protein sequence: CASEGAGQETQYF. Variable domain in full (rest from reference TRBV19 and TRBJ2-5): DGGITQSPKYLFRKEGQNVTLSCEQNLNHDAMYWYRQDPGQGLRLIYYSQIVNDFQKGDIAEGYSVSREKKESFPLTVTSAQKNPTAFYLCASEGAGQETQYFGPGTRLLVL.

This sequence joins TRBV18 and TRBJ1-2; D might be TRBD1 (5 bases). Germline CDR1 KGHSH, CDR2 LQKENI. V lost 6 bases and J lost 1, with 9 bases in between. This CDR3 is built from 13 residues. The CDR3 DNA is TGTGCCAGCTCTCCGGACATTAACTATGGCTACACCTTC. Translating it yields CASSPDINYGYTF. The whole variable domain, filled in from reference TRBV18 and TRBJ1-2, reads NAGVMQNPRHLVRRRGQEARLRCSPMKGHSHVYWYRQLPEEGLKFMVYLQKENIIDESGMPKERFSAEFPKEGPSILRIQQVVRGDSAAYFCASSPDINYGYTFGSGTRLTVV.

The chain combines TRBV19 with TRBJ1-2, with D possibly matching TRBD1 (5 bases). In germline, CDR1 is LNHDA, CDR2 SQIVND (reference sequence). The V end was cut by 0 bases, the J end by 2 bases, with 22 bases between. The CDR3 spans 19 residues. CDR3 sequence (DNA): TGTGCCAGTAGTATAGATCTAGGAGGAGGCCCGGAGGGGAACTATGGCTACACCTTC. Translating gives CASSIDLGGGPEGNYGYTF.